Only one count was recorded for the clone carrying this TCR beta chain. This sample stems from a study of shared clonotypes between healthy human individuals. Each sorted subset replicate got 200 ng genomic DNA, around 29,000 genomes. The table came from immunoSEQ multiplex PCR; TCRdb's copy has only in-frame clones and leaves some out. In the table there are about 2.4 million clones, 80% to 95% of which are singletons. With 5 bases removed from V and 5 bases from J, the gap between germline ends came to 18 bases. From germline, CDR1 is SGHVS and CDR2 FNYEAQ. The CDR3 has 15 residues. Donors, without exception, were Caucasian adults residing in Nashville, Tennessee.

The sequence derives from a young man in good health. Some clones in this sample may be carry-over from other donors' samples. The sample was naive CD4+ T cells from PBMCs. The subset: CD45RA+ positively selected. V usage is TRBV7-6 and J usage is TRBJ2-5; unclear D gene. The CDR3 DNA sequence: TGTGCCAGCAGCCCTGGAAGGTCCCTGGTGGAGACCCAGTACTTC. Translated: CASSPGRSLVETQYF. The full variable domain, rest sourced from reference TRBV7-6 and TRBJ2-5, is GAGVSQSPRYKVTKRGQDVALRCDPISGHVSLYWYRQALGQGPEFLTYFNYEAQQDKSGLPNDRFSAERPEGSISTLTIQRTEQRDSAMYRCASSPGRSLVETQYFGPGTRLLVL.